This entry describes one T cell receptor beta chain. The sample originates from a study of blood T cell repertoires in COVID-19. Study-wide background: The study drew acute and convalescent COVID-19 samples from the United States, Italy and Spain. T cells, B-cell-depleted T cells, or PBMCs supplied cDNA or gDNA.

In the source study's methods: Amplified reference gene primers provided the basis for estimating nucleated cell counts. Generated by immunoSEQ multiplex PCR, the TCRdb table keeps only in-frame clones and is missing some. The V and J calls and clone size are taken from that table; D and trimming were inferred from the DNA. This table holds around 270,000 clones, 80% to 90% found once. V was clipped by 3 bases and J by 5 bases, with 10 bases between them. The germline V gene has CDR1 LNHDA and CDR2 SQIVND (reference sequence). This CDR3 has 13 amino acids. The chain recombines TRBV19 with TRBJ2-5; no firm D call. This TCR came from a man aged 40-49 years with acute or convalescent COVID-19. The sequencing sample was made of peripheral blood. CDR3 protein: CASSIIPGETQYF. The CDR3 DNA reads as TGTGCCAGTAGTATCATACCCGGGGAGACCCAGTACTTC.